This T cell receptor (beta chain) appears in the sequencing data of a study of prognosis after radiotherapy for stage I lung cancer. Study overall: Across the cohort, concurrent therapy accompanying stereotactic body radiotherapy was administered to no patient. Broader study findings: Counts of unique TCR clones fell following stereotactic body radiation therapy, median about 10,000 versus 6,900.

Germline CDR1 is DFQATT and CDR2 is SNEGSKA (reference sequence). The V end lost 2 bases, the J end lost 0 bases, and 10 bases lay between the germline ends. The CDR3 runs to 14 residues. At each of two time points, about 6 milliliters of venous blood were taken. This clonotype was seen repeatedly, ten times or more. What it recognizes is unknown. Researchers used two-round multiplex PCR to amplify TCR beta CDR3 starting from genomic DNA. The use of primers specific to each TRBV and TRBJ gene characterized first-round PCR. TCRdb processed the multiplex PCR reads anew with MiXCR; each CDR3 protein has one entry. The sample lists about 16,000 distinct CDR3 sequences; 44% were seen once.

V gene TRBV20-1 combines with J gene TRBJ2-5; D is ambiguous. This material consisted of PBMCs, taken before or after stereotactic body radiation therapy (not recorded which). The receptor comes from a donor over 45 with non-small cell lung cancer. DNA of the CDR3: TGCAGTGCTAGACCCGAAACCAACCAAGAGACCCAGTACTTC. Translated, it gives CSARPETNQETQYF.